Listed below are T cell receptor beta chains from one sample, sequenced in a study of T cell clones after liver transplantation. The repertoire was sequenced with immunoSEQ multiplex PCR; TCRdb's copy has only in-frame clones and lacks some. The sample comprises 85,000 to 110,000 clones, around 80% of which are singletons, and about 3% rests with the top ten. The specimen was CD4+ T cells from blood, collected approximately 43 months after liver transplant. Source of these receptors: a human patient who received a liver transplant. Some T cells may have come from the graft donor. CDR3s include the opening cysteine and the closing phenylalanine or tryptophan. Each record gives: J gene, V gene, CDR3 protein.

TRBJ2-5 TRBV10-1 CASSANTGQGQETQYF
TRBJ2-4 TRBV7-9 CASSPRDILAKNIQYF
TRBJ1-4 TRBV21-1 CASPIGSPVATNEKLFF
TRBJ2-1 TRBV28 CASSLFQGLPTYNEQFF
TRBJ2-3 TRBV18 CASSPSSGRDTQYF
TRBJ2-3 TRBV18 CASSPQGAGTDTQYF
TRBJ2-1 TRBV7-7 CASSLAGTGDNEQFF
TRBJ2-3 TRBV2 CASSTSGDSTDTQYF
TRBJ2-1 TRBV14 CASSQGGTGLRNNEQFF
TRBJ2-1 TRBV2 CASSEMAGGMYNEQFF
TRBJ1-6 TRBV10-2 CASSEYKNNSPLHF
TRBJ2-7 TRBV7-3 CASSFGGLIYEQYF
TRBJ1-2 TRBV2 CASSGAGLSYGYTF
TRBJ2-1 TRBV7-9 CASSSGTSNEQFF
TRBJ2-7 TRBV2 CASSATPTGEQYF
TRBJ1-4 TRBV5-4 CASSLGGPGSNEKLFF
TRBJ1-1 TRBV7-6 CASSLGQGNTEAFF
TRBJ1-1 TRBV28 CASSRQGAKLAFF
TRBJ1-2 TRBV13 CASTRVFGGYTF
TRBJ2-7 TRBV19 CASTSGTGALKGDEQYF
TRBJ2-3 TRBV29-1 CSVDTTSGTSGTDTQYF
TRBJ2-1 TRBV7-8 CASSAPRQNEQFF
TRBJ1-1 TRBV4-3 CASSLHRGKGAEAFF
TRBJ1-5 TRBV19 CASNPGPSNQPQHF
TRBJ2-7 TRBV27 CASSSGQGVSYEQYF
TRBJ2-7 TRBV4-2 CASSQDGARREQYF
TRBJ2-1 TRBV5-1 CASSLQGAGYNEQFF